These T cell receptor beta chains were read from a single sample in a study of cytomegalovirus exposure and HLA in healthy donors. Method: immunoSEQ multiplex PCR; TCRdb's copy keeps in-frame clones and lacks some. The sample includes roughly 200,000 clones, over 65% of them seen just once. Sequences were obtained from PBMCs. Every receptor here comes from a man between 18 and 35 years old in good health and CMV-seronegative. CDR3s include the opening cysteine and the closing phenylalanine or tryptophan. Each record gives: J gene, V gene, clone size, D gene, CDR3 DNA, CDR3 protein. The D gene is left open where the match is weak. Only some rows state a clone size, as once, few, many or a class for expanded clones.

J: TRBJ2-5; V: TRBV6-5; size: .; D: TRBD1; DNA: TGTGCCAGCAGCGGGACAGTCCCCTCGGAGACCCAGTACTTC; CDR3: CASSGTVPSETQYF
J: TRBJ2-5; V: TRBV29-1; size: .; D: .; DNA: TGCAGCGTTGAAAAGGGGCAGGGGTATGGAGAGACCCAGTACTTC; CDR3: CSVEKGQGYGETQYF
J: TRBJ1-2; V: TRBV2; size: .; D: TRBD1; DNA: TGTGCCAGCAGCAAAAGCGGGACAGGGATCGGCTACACCTTC; CDR3: CASSKSGTGIGYTF
J: TRBJ2-7; V: TRBV19; size: .; D: .; DNA: TGTGCCAGTAGTACCCCTGGGGCCCTCTACGAGCAGTACTTC; CDR3: CASSTPGALYEQYF
J: TRBJ1-3; V: TRBV5-1; size: .; D: .; DNA: TGCGCCAGCAGCTTGGAGGGGTATGGAACCACCATATATTTT; CDR3: CASSLEGYGTTIYF
J: TRBJ2-7; V: TRBV4-1; size: .; D: TRBD1; DNA: TGCGCCAGCAGCCAAGATGGGGACAGATTTTCCTACGAGCAGTACTTC; CDR3: CASSQDGDRFSYEQYF
J: TRBJ1-5; V: TRBV18; size: .; D: .; DNA: TGTGCCAGCTCACCATTCAGTCTCCGGGACAATCAGCCCCAGCATTTT; CDR3: CASSPFSLRDNQPQHF
J: TRBJ1-1; V: TRBV30; size: .; D: .; DNA: TGTGCCTGGAGAGGGAGCGGCACTGAAGCTTTCTTT; CDR3: CAWRGSGTEAFF
J: TRBJ2-5; V: TRBV4-2; size: .; D: TRBD1; DNA: TGTGCCAGCAGCCAACCGACAGGGGGAGGGCAAGAGACCCAGTACTTC; CDR3: CASSQPTGGGQETQYF
J: TRBJ1-4; V: TRBV28; size: .; D: .; DNA: TGTGCCAGCAGTTCCGGGGGGCGTGAAAAACTGTTTTTT; CDR3: CASSSGGREKLFF
J: TRBJ2-7; V: TRBV2; size: .; D: TRBD2; DNA: TGTGCCAGCAGTGAGCTTACCGGGACTAGCGGGAGGCAAATGAACGAGCAGTACTTC; CDR3: CASSELTGTSGRQMNEQYF
J: TRBJ1-1; V: TRBV28; size: once; D: .; DNA: TGTGCCAGCAGTCCCCGACAGGTTCAAGGGAACACTGAAGCTTTCTTT; CDR3: CASSPRQVQGNTEAFF
J: TRBJ1-1; V: TRBV2; size: .; D: .; DNA: TGTGCCAGCAGTGGGGGCCGGCAGGGCACTGAAGCTTTCTTT; CDR3: CASSGGRQGTEAFF
J: TRBJ1-2; V: TRBV2; size: .; D: .; DNA: TGTGCCAGCAGTGTAAACCGGGTTGGGTCGCCCGGCTACACCTTC; CDR3: CASSVNRVGSPGYTF
J: TRBJ1-2; V: TRBV28; size: .; D: .; DNA: TGTGCCAGCAGAAACGGGACACCGAGTCAAGGCTACACCTTC; CDR3: CASRNGTPSQGYTF
J: TRBJ1-3; V: TRBV2; size: .; D: .; DNA: TGTGCCAGCAAGAATAGGGGGGGCTCTGGAAACACCATATATTTT; CDR3: CASKNRGGSGNTIYF
J: TRBJ2-7; V: TRBV5-1; size: .; D: TRBD1; DNA: TGCGCCAGCAGCTCAGGGACAGGGACCTACGAGCAGTACTTC; CDR3: CASSSGTGTYEQYF
J: TRBJ2-3; V: TRBV2; size: .; D: TRBD2; DNA: TGTGCCAGACAACTAGCGGGTACTACTAGCACAGATACGCAGTATTTT; CDR3: CARQLAGTTSTDTQYF